This T cell receptor beta chain was profiled in a study of T cell responses to AZD1222 COVID-19 vaccine. Broader study findings: When two AZD1222 doses had been given, Spike-specific TCR breadth and depth rose. Per reports, nearly half of all spike-specific TCRs target regions that are unmutated in variants.

TCRdb keeps only in-frame clones here, not all; method: immunoSEQ multiplex PCR. Seen here are around 150,000 clones, roughly 92% observed once, and the top ten hold roughly 3.5%. V lost 6 bases and J 2 bases, leaving 9 bases between the germline ends. The length of the CDR3 is 13 residues. Germline CDR1 reads SNHLY; CDR2 reads FYNNEI. Concerning this clone itself: Its antigen remains unknown.

This sequence originates from an adult who received the AZD1222 COVID-19 vaccine. The chain carries TRBV2 and TRBJ2-3; tentative D call: TRBD2 (5 bases). Specimen: peripheral blood, collected 28 days after the second AZD1222 dose. CDR3 loop: CASSGEITDTQYF. CDR3 bases: TGTGCCAGCAGCGGGGAAATCACAGATACGCAGTATTTT.